This TCR beta chain was captured in a study of identical twins. Study outcomes and limitations: There is a chance that invariant MAIT and iNKT cells partially muddied zero-insertion analyses. Modeled out-of-frame TCR alpha sharing in monozygotic twins fell below observed levels.

Template switching (which added a universal primer site) was used, and cDNA carried unique molecular identifiers. TCRdb redid the calling of the 5' RACE reads with MiXCR, one entry per CDR3 protein. The table includes 200,000 to 300,000 distinct CDR3 sequences, about 10% detected once. This clonotype showed up just once. Antigen: not known. A much larger clone differs by one base, so this may be a read error. The donors were all healthy and Caucasian. Sequencing was performed on memory T cells sorted from blood. The receptor comes from a man aged 45 to 65 in good health.

This chain's CDR3 is CARSFLDPSRGLSTDTQYF. As DNA, the CDR3 is TGCGCCAGAAGCTTTCTTGATCCCTCGCGGGGTCTTAGCACAGATACGCAGTATTTT. J is TRBJ2-3 and V is TRBV5-1, with a weak D call TRBD2 (6 bases). The length of the CDR3 is 19 residues. Germline V gene data show CDR1 as SGHRS and CDR2 as YFSETQ.